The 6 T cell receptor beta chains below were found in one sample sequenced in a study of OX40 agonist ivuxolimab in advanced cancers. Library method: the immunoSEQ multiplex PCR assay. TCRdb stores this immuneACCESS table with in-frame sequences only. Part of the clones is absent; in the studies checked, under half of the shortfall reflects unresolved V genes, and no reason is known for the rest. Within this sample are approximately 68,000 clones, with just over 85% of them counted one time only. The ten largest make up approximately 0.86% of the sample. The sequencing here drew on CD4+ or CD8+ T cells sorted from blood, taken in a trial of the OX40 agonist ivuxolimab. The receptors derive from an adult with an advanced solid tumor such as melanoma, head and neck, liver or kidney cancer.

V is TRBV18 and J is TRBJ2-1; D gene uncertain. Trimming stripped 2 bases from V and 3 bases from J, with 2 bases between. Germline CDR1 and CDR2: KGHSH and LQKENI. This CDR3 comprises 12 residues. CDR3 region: CASSPDYNEQFF. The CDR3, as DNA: TGTGCCAGCTCACCAGACTACAATGAGCAGTTCTTC.

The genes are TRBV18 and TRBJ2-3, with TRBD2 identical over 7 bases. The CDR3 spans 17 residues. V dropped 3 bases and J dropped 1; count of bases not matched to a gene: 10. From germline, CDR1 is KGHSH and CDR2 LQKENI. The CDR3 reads CASSPPRTSAGTDTQYF. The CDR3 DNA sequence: TGTGCCAGCTCACCCCCGCGCACTAGCGCAGGCACAGATACGCAGTATTTT.

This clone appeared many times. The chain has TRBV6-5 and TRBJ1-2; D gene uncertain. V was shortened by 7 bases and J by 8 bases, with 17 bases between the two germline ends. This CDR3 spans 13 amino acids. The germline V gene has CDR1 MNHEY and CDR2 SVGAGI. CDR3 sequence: CASTHSPLNGYTF. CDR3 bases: TGTGCCAGCACCCACTCGCCTCTAAACGGCTACACCTTC.

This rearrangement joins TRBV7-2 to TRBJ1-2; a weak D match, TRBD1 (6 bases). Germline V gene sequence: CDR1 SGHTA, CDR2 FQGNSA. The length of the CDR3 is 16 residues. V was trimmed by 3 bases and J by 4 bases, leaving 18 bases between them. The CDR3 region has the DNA TGTGCCAGCAGCTTTGGAGGCAGGGGAGTCGGCTATGGCTACACCTTC. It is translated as CASSFGGRGVGYGYTF.

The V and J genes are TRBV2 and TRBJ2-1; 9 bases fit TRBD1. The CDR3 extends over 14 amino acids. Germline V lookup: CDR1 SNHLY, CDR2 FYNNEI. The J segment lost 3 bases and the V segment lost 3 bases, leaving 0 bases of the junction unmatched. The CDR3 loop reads CASSEGQGYNEQFF. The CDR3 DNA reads TGTGCCAGCAGTGAGGGACAGGGCTACAATGAGCAGTTCTTC.

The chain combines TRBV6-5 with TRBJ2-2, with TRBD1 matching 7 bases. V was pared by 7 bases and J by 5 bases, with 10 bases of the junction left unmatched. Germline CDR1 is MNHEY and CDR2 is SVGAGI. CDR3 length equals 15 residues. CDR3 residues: CASTETGVTTGELFF. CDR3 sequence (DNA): TGTGCCAGCACCGAAACAGGGGTTACGACCGGGGAGCTGTTTTTT.